This T cell receptor (beta chain) was found in a study of T cells in tuberculosis. TCRdb's copy holds only in-frame clones and misses some; the assay was immunoSEQ multiplex PCR. In the table there are 55,000 to 60,000 clones, approximately 88% of which are singletons. Only a few counts were recorded for this clone. CDR1 MNHNS and CDR2 SASEGT come from the germline V gene. CDR3 size: 14 residues. V gave up 7 bases and J gave up 2 bases; unmatched junction bases: 7. After thawing and overnight rest, PBMC were stained with GMM-loaded CD1B tetramer, viability dye and anti-CD3 for sorting. The CD1B tetramers carried C32 glucose monomycolate purified from Rhodococcus equi. CD14-expressing monocytes were removed from PBMC before cryopreservation and sorting. Approximately 94,000 tetramer-negative cells were sorted from each donor. Whole-study results and caveats: Low-affinity CD1B-GMM tetramer-binding T cells may have been missed.

The receptor was isolated from an adult woman with latent tuberculosis. Sequencing was done on a sample of CD1b-GMM tetramer-negative cells sorted from PBMCs. The chain employs TRBV6-1 and TRBJ2-7; 8 bases agree with TRBD1. The CDR3: CASTRDRSTYEQYF. DNA for the CDR3: TGTGCCAGCACCAGGGACAGGTCAACCTACGAGCAGTACTTC.